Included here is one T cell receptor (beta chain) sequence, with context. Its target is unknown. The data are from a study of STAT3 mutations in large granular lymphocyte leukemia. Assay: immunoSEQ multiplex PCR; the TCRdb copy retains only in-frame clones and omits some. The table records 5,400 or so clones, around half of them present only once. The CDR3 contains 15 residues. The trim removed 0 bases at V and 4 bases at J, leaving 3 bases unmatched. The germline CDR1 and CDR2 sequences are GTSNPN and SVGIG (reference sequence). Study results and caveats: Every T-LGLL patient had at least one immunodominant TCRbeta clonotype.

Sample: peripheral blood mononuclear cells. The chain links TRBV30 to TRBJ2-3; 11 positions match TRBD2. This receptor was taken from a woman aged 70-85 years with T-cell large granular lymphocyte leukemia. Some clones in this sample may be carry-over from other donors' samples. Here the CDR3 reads CAWSVLAGAPDTQYF. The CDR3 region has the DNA TGTGCCTGGAGTGTACTAGCGGGAGCCCCAGATACGCAGTATTTT.